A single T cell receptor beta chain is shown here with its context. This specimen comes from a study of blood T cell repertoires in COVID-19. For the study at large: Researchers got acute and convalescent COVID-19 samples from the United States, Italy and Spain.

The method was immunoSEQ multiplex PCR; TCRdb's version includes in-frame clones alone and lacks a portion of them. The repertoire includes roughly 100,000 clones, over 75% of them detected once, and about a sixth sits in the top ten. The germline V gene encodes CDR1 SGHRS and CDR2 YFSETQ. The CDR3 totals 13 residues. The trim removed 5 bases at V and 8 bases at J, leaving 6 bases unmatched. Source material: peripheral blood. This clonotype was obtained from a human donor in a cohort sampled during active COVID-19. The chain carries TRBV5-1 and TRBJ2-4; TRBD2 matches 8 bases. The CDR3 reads CASSTPGGDIQYF. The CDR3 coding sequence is TGCGCCAGCAGTACCCCGGGGGGGGACATTCAGTACTTC. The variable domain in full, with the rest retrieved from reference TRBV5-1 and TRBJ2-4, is KAGVTQTPRYLIKTRGQQVTLSCSPISGHRSVSWYQQTPGQGLQFLFEYFSETQRNKGNFPGRFSGRQFSNSRSEMNVSTLELGDSALYLCASSTPGGDIQYFGAGTRLSVL.